Listed here are 18 T cell receptor beta chains from one sample, sequenced in a study of blood T cell repertoires in COVID-19. Some clones are missing from TCRdb's copy, which holds only in-frame ones; the method was immunoSEQ multiplex PCR. The sample contains more than 65,000 clones, 79% of which appear only once. The specimen was peripheral blood. These receptors all come from an older woman with acute or convalescent COVID-19.

The CDR3 DNA is TGCAGTACGAGTGGACTAGCGGGGGGTAAAGAGACCCAGTACTTC. Protein product: CSTSGLAGGKETQYF. This chain joins TRBV20-1 and TRBJ2-5; 14 bases fit TRBD2. V was pared by 8 bases and J by 3 bases, with 8 bases of the junction left unmatched. The CDR3 extends over 15 amino acids. CDR1 is DFQATT, CDR2 SNEGSKA, per germline (reference sequence).

The genes are TRBV28 and TRBJ2-5, with 9 bases lining up with TRBD2. The CDR3 covers 14 residues. The germline CDR1 and CDR2 sequences are MDHEN and SYDVKM. V was pared by 6 bases and J by 1 base, with 3 bases of the junction left unmatched. DNA of the CDR3: TGTGCCAGCAGAATAGCGGGAGTCCAAGAGACCCAGTACTTC. It translates to CASRIAGVQETQYF.

This clone was observed a handful of times. The chain links TRBV7-9 to TRBJ1-4, with 11 bases lining up with TRBD1. The CDR3 extends over 16 amino acids. CDR1 is SEHNR, CDR2 FQNEAQ, per germline (reference sequence). The V gene end was trimmed by 3 bases and the J gene end by 7 bases; junction bases not matched to a gene: 7. As DNA, the CDR3 is TGTGCCAGCAGCTTTTTGGACAGGGGGCTCGGTGAAAAACTGTTTTTT. It codes for CASSFLDRGLGEKLFF.

This clone appeared a few times. V gene TRBV4-2 combines with J gene TRBJ1-5, with TRBD1 matching 9 bases. Germline V CDR1 and CDR2: LGHNA, YNFKEQ. J lost 5 bases, V lost 3 bases, and 2 bases had no gene match. CDR3 size: 14 residues. CDR3 sequence: CASSQTGGDQPQHF. The DNA for the CDR3 is TGTGCCAGCAGCCAGACAGGGGGGGATCAGCCCCAGCATTTT.

This rearrangement joins TRBV30 to TRBJ1-2; D not resolved. Germline V CDR1 and CDR2: GTSNPN, SVGIG (reference sequence). V lost 0 bases and J lost 3, with 8 bases in between. CDR3 length equals 13 residues. The CDR3 spells CAWSVSKHYGYTF. CDR3 DNA sequence: TGTGCCTGGAGTGTGAGCAAACACTATGGCTACACCTTC.

The chain joins TRBV27 to TRBJ2-7; 11 nucleotides align to TRBD1. The germline gives CDR1 MNHEY, CDR2 SMNVEV (reference sequence). Trimming removed 4 bases from V and 6 bases from J; junction bases left unmatched: 11. The CDR3 is 16 amino acids. The CDR3 region is CASSYYSTGTGGEQYF. The CDR3 DNA is TGTGCCAGCAGTTACTACAGTACCGGGACAGGGGGCGAGCAGTACTTC.

V and J are TRBV2 and TRBJ1-4, with 9 bases identical to TRBD1. The CDR3 is 16 amino acids. Germline-derived CDR1 and CDR2 are SNHLY and FYNNEI. The V segment lost 6 bases and the J segment 7 bases; nucleotides outside the gene matches: 12. CDR3 bases: TGTGCCAGCAGCTCGGACGGGACAGGGTTTATTGAAAAACTGTTTTTT. Residues: CASSSDGTGFIEKLFF.

The rearrangement uses TRBV7-2 and TRBJ2-6; D possibly corresponds to TRBD1 (6 bases). The CDR3 runs to 14 residues. V lost 5 bases to trimming and J lost 9 bases, with 14 bases between them. The germline V gene encodes CDR1 SGHTA and CDR2 FQGNSA. The CDR3 bases are TGTGCCAGCAGCGCCGACAGGTCCTACAACGTCCTGACTTTC. Amino acid sequence: CASSADRSYNVLTF.

This chain connects TRBV5-1 to TRBJ2-2, with a weak D call TRBD1 (6 bases). CDR1 and CDR2 from the germline V gene are SGHRS and YFSETQ. CDR3 length: 16 residues. Trimming stripped 0 bases from V and 2 bases from J, with 11 bases between. CDR3 in DNA: TGCGCCAGCAGCTTGGAGGGACAAATAAACACCGGGGAGCTGTTTTTT. This codes for CASSLEGQINTGELFF.

The chain combines TRBV2 with TRBJ1-3, with D uncertain. This CDR3 spans 17 amino acids. CDR1 and CDR2 (germline): SNHLY, FYNNEI. Trimming pared 4 bases from V and 0 bases from J, leaving 16 bases between. DNA for the CDR3: TGTGCCAGCAGTGGGAGTCGGTCGCGTCTCTCTGGAAACACCATATATTTT. Its translation: CASSGSRSRLSGNTIYF.

The chain carries TRBV6-5 and TRBJ2-2, with 7 positions matching TRBD2. The CDR3 runs 15 residues. CDR1 and CDR2 from the germline V gene are MNHEY and SVGAGI. After removal of 6 bases from V and 5 bases from J, the junction contained 9 bases not matched to a gene. The CDR3 here is CASSVGTTPTGELFF. In DNA form, the CDR3 reads TGTGCCAGCAGCGTTGGGACTACTCCTACCGGGGAGCTGTTTTTT.

The V call is TRBV7-2, the J call TRBJ1-5; TRBD1 matches 10 bases. Per germline, CDR1 SGHTA and CDR2 FQGNSA. CDR3 length equals 14 residues. V lost 5 bases to trimming and J lost 9 bases; unmatched junction nucleotides: 7. The chain's CDR3 is CASSPDRGQGPQHF. CDR3 bases: TGTGCCAGCAGCCCTGACAGGGGGCAGGGGCCCCAGCATTTT.

The chain recombines TRBV5-1 with TRBJ2-5; D possibly corresponds to TRBD1 (5 bases). The V end was cut by 0 bases, the J end by 1 base, with 10 bases between. The CDR3 spans 15 residues. Germline V gives CDR1 SGHRS, CDR2 YFSETQ. CDR3 protein: CASSLASTAQETQYF. The CDR3 nucleotides are TGCGCCAGCAGCTTGGCCTCGACAGCCCAAGAGACCCAGTACTTC.

V usage is TRBV5-8 and J usage is TRBJ2-1, with a possible D match to TRBD1 (6 bases). Germline values: CDR1 SGHTS, CDR2 YDEGEE. Between the trimmed V and J ends, which lost 2 bases and 1 base, there was a span of 10 bases. The CDR3 length is 15 residues. The DNA of the CDR3 is TGTGCCAGCAGCTTCTTACAGGGATCCTACAATGAGCAGTTCTTC. Its translation: CASSFLQGSYNEQFF.

The chain joins TRBV7-3 to TRBJ2-2; perhaps TRBD1 as D (5 bases). V was trimmed by 1 base and J by 1 base, leaving 7 bases between them. Per the germline V gene, CDR1 is SGHTA and CDR2 is FQGTGA. This CDR3 has 15 residues. As DNA, the CDR3 is TGTGCCAGCAGCTTAAATACAGGGAACACCGGGGAGCTGTTTTTT. Its translation is CASSLNTGNTGELFF.

CDR3 bases: TGTGCCGGCCAGGGGCTACTCACAGATACGCAGTATTTT. Protein sequence: CAGQGLLTDTQYF. V is TRBV30 and J is TRBJ2-3, with a tentative D call TRBD1 (6 bases). This CDR3 has 13 residues. V was trimmed by 8 bases and J by 2 bases, leaving 14 bases between them. Germline V gene data show CDR1 as GTSNPN and CDR2 as SVGIG (reference sequence).

This rearrangement joins TRBV4-3 to TRBJ1-6; TRBD1 matches at 9 bases. CDR1 and CDR2 from the germline V gene are LGHNA and YSLEER. J was trimmed by 8 bases and V by 3 bases; bases with no gene match: 8. The CDR3 totals 16 residues. CDR3 residues: CASSQQPGQGHSPLHF. The CDR3 DNA reads as TGCGCCAGCAGCCAGCAACCGGGACAGGGCCATTCACCCCTCCACTTT.

V usage is TRBV6-2 or TRBV6-3 and J usage is TRBJ1-1; tentatively, D is TRBD1 (5 bases). Germline CDR1 is MNHEY and CDR2 is SVGEGT. With 5 bases removed from V and 1 base from J, the gap between germline ends came to 11 bases. CDR3 length equals 14 residues. The CDR3 sequence is CASSTRVPNTEAFF. In DNA, the CDR3 is TGTGCCAGCAGTACCAGGGTTCCGAACACTGAAGCTTTCTTT.